The clone carrying this TCR beta chain was seen a single time. The CDR3 contains 16 residues. Germline V gene lookup returns CDR1 LNHDA and CDR2 SQIVND (reference sequence). Trimming at V came to 8 bases and at J to 1 base, leaving 8 bases not matched to a gene. The source of the sample is a study of blood T cell repertoires in COVID-19. As for the study in general: Samples of COVID-19 (acute and convalescent) were obtained from the United States, Italy and Spain.

As originally analysed: Reference gene primer amplification yielded estimated nucleated cell counts. Using immunoSEQ multiplex PCR, the repertoire was profiled, and TCRdb retains in-frame clones only, with some absent. Clone size and V and J calls were adopted from that table, with D and trimming inferred from the DNA. Altogether hundreds of thousands of clones are present, around 89% being singletons, with the ten largest covering 1.1%. Material for sequencing was PBMCs or T cells enriched from blood (not recorded which). The rearrangement links TRBV19 to TRBJ2-2; 9 bases are a match to TRBD2. The sequence derives from a man between 25 and 39 years old who had recovered from COVID-19. The CDR3 DNA sequence: TGTGCCAGTCGGAAACAGACTAGCGGGAACACCGGGGAGCTGTTTTTT. Translated, it gives CASRKQTSGNTGELFF.